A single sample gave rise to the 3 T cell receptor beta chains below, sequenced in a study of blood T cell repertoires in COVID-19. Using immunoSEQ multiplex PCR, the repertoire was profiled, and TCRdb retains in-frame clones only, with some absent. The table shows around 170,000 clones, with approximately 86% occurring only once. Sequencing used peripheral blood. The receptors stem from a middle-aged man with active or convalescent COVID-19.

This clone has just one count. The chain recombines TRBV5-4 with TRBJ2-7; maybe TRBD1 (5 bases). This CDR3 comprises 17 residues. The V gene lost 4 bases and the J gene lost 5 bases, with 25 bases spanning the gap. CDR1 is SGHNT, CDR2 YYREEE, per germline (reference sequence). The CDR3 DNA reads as TGTGCCAGCAGCCATGGGGCCAGTTTACGGGCGCCCCACGAGCAGTACTTC. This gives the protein CASSHGASLRAPHEQYF.

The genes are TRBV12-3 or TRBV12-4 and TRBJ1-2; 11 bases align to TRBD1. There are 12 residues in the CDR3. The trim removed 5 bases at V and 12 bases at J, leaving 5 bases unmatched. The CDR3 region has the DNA TGTGCCAGCAGTCCAGGGACAGGGGGGGACACCTTC. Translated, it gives CASSPGTGGDTF.

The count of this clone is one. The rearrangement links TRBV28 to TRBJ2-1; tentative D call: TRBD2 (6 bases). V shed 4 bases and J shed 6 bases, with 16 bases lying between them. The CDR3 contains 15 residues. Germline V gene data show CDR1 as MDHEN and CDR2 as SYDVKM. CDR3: CASSSLSGTSNEQFF. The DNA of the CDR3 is TGTGCCAGCAGTTCCTTGTCCGGGACTTCCAATGAGCAGTTCTTC.